One and the same sample provided the 8 T cell receptor beta chains below, sequenced in a study of blood T cell repertoires in COVID-19. Sequenced by immunoSEQ multiplex PCR; TCRdb stores in-frame clones only, minus some. The table lists 65,000 to 85,000 clones, 80% to 90% of them singletons. Sequenced material: peripheral blood. The receptors were gathered from a woman in her fifties or sixties with acute or convalescent COVID-19.

V and J are TRBV5-1 and TRBJ1-4; D might be TRBD1 (5 bases). Deletions cut 4 bases from V and 0 bases from J, with 13 bases between. The CDR3 contains 16 residues. Germline assignment: CDR1 SGHRS and CDR2 YFSETQ. This CDR3 is CASSEWGGSTNEKLFF. The CDR3 DNA reads TGCGCCAGCAGCGAATGGGGGGGTTCAACTAATGAAAAACTGTTTTTT.

This sequence joins TRBV7-9 and TRBJ2-7; 7 bases line up with TRBD1. The germline CDR1 and CDR2 sequences are SEHNR and FQNEAQ (reference sequence). The CDR3 spans 15 residues. V lost 4 bases, J lost 2 bases, and 8 bases stayed unmatched. In DNA form, the CDR3 reads TGTGCCAGCAGCTCCACCACAGGGGTCCCCTACGAGCAGTACTTC. Translated: CASSSTTGVPYEQYF.

The genes are TRBV24-1 and TRBJ2-2, with D possibly matching TRBD1 (6 bases). This CDR3 has 15 amino acids. Germline V CDR1 and CDR2: KGHDR, SFDVKD. V shed 4 bases and J shed 3 bases, with 11 bases lying between them. The CDR3 DNA reads as TGTGCCACCAGTGAAAACAGGGCTTACACCGGGGAGCTGTTTTTT. It specifies CATSENRAYTGELFF.

The V call is TRBV5-4, the J call TRBJ1-1; no clear D gene. With 4 bases removed from V and 4 bases from J, the gap between germline ends came to 17 bases. The CDR3 covers 15 residues. The germline gives CDR1 SGHNT, CDR2 YYREEE (reference sequence). CDR3 protein: CASSAGPKRSTEAFF. CDR3 coding DNA: TGTGCCAGCAGCGCCGGGCCAAAGCGGAGCACTGAAGCTTTCTTT.

This sequence joins TRBV7-9 and TRBJ1-2, with a possible D match to TRBD1 (5 bases). With 5 bases removed from V and 2 bases from J, the gap between germline ends came to 12 bases. This CDR3 comprises 14 residues. CDR1 is SEHNR and CDR2 is FQNEAQ in the germline V gene (reference sequence). The chain's CDR3 is CASSIDSRNYGYTF. CDR3 coding DNA: TGTGCCAGCAGCATCGACAGCCGAAACTATGGCTACACCTTC.

This clone was counted between two and nine times. The V call is TRBV6-6, the J call TRBJ1-5; TRBD1 matches at 7 bases. Germline assignment: CDR1 MNHNY and CDR2 SVGAGI (reference sequence). The V and J ends lost 6 bases and 1 base, in that order; junction bases with no gene match: 6. This CDR3 is 15 amino acids long. CDR3 region: CASSYTGVSNQPQHF. The CDR3 region has the DNA TGTGCCAGCAGCTATACAGGGGTCAGCAATCAGCCCCAGCATTTT.

The chain links TRBV14 to TRBJ2-2; D may be TRBD1 (6 bases). V was clipped by 4 bases and J by 2 bases, with 11 bases between them. Germline V gives CDR1 SGHDN, CDR2 FVKESK. The CDR3 length is 15 residues. The CDR3 region has the DNA TGTGCCAGCAGCCGAAGACAGGTTAACACCGGGGAGCTGTTTTTT. It encodes CASSRRQVNTGELFF.

This clone came up a few times. This CDR3 is also generated by other DNA sequences in the sample. V and J are TRBV18 and TRBJ2-5; tentative D call: TRBD1 (5 bases). The germline V and J ends were trimmed by 2 bases and 2 bases, with 9 bases remaining between them. Germline CDR1 KGHSH, CDR2 LQKENI. The length of the CDR3 is 14 residues. CDR3 sequence (DNA): TGTGCCAGCTCACCAAGCAGGGCTCAAGAGACCCAGTACTTC. Translation: CASSPSRAQETQYF.